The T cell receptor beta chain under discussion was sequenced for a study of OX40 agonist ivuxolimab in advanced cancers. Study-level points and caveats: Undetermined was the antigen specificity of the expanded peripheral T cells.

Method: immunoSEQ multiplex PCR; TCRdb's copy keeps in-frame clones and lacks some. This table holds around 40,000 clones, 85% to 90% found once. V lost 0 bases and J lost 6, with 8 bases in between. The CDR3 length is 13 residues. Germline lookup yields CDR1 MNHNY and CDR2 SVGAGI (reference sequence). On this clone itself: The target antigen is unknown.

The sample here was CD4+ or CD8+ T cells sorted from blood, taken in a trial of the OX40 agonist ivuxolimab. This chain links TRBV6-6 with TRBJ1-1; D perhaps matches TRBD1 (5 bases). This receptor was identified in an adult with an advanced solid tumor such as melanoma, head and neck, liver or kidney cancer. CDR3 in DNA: TGTGCCAGCAGTTACTCGAAGGGGCCTGAAGCTTTCTTT. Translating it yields CASSYSKGPEAFF.